One TCR beta chain is described in this entry. Its antigen is currently not known. Base qualities are not at hand, and no much larger clone is one base apart. Library preparation used the immunoSEQ multiplex PCR assay. TCRdb limited this immuneACCESS table to in-frame rearrangements with V and J called. A share of clones is missing; checked studies link under half to unresolved V genes, and the rest is unexplained. The sample table holds hundreds of thousands of clones, of which more than 70% were seen once. Jointly, the top ten make up roughly 0.0089% of the sample. The data were obtained in a study of shared T cell receptors in the human thymus (dated by TCRdb to the early 2020s). Study-level background: The study investigated the way shared, self-reactive T-cell receptor alpha chains are produced in the human thymus.

The CDR3, cysteine through phenylalanine, is 16 amino acids long. Of all the DNA, just the CDR3 is kept, 48 bases in frame from base 1. From a lookup of the germline V gene (reference sequence), CDR1 and CDR2 are MNHEY and SMNVEV. Trimmed from V: 7 bases; trimmed from J: 6 bases; junction bases lacking a gene match: 13. Another study also made use of these data, one on human thymus T cells. From that second study: In Finland, the donors were immunologically healthy infants who were having open corrective cardiac surgery for congenital heart defects. Thymus tissue was collected as surgical resects that were removed during corrective cardiac surgery. V and J gene segment usage appeared biased in both thymic and peripheral blood repertoires. Highly overlapping thymic TCR repertoires among unrelated individuals were reported in the related research. The study described the TCR alpha and beta repertoires in fewer than 10 infant thymus samples and a few matching peripheral blood samples. The cohort included about six male and a couple of female infants, with donor ages spanning 7 to 244 days. After being mechanically released from the tissue, thymocytes were kept at -70 degrees C in pellets of about 10-33 million cells. A QIAsymphony instrument was used to extract genomic DNA from the frozen cell pellets. Using the immunoSEQ multiplex PCR assay, the TCRB and TCRAD loci were amplified from a standardized quantity of quality-controlled genomic DNA. Amplicons spanned the V(D)J region at a length sufficient to cover the CDR3 and identify V and J genes. Through the commercial immunoSEQ service, the amplicons were sequenced on an Illumina platform. Corrections for primer bias and sequencing errors followed previously described methods, while TCRAD and TCRB definitions were based on the IMGT database. The repertoires were analysed using immunoSEQ Analyzer 3.0 and VDJTools for basic statistics, V/J segment usage, diversity estimates, rarefaction and pairwise overlap. Diversity was estimated with Chao1, ChaoE, Efron-Thisted, Shannon and inverse Simpson indices, and also on datasets down-sampled to the smallest sample. For repertoire overlap, CDR3 nucleotide sequence, V gene and J gene had to match strictly, and clustering was done by Jaccard-based multidimensional scaling. On average, around 780,000 unique TCRB clonotypes were obtained from thymus samples, compared with about 84,000 from blood samples.

The specimen sequenced was thymocytes. The V and J segments used are TRBV27 and TRBJ1-1; 11 bases in the junction line up with TRBD1. This receptor was obtained from a boy under three years old with a congenital heart defect. Donor details come from another sample of the same person, matched by shared clones. CDR3 region: CASIPPGQGEGAEAFF. In nucleotide form, the sequence is TGTGCCAGCATTCCCCCGGGACAGGGGGAAGGAGCTGAAGCTTTCTTT.